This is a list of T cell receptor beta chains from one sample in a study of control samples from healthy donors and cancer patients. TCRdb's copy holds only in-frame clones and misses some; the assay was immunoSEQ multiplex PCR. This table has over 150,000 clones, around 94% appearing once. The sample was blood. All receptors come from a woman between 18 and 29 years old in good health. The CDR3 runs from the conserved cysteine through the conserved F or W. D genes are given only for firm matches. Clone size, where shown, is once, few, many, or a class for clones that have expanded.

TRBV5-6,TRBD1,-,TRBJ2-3,TGTGCCAGCAGCTCGACAGGGTATAGCACAGATACGCAGTATTTT,CASSSTGYSTDTQYF
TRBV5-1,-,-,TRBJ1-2,TGCGCCAGCAGCTCAGACCGGGGGCTAGGGGGCTACACCTTC,CASSSDRGLGGYTF
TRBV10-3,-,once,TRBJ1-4,TGTGCCATCAGTGAGGCGGCTAATGAAAAACTGTTTTTT,CAISEAANEKLFF
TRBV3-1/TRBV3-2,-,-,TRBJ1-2,TGTGCCAGCAGCCAAGGGGGGACCGGCTACACCTTC,CASSQGGTGYTF
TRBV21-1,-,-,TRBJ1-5,TGTGCCAGCAGCTTTCCAGGGGTTGGTCAGCCCCAGCATTTT,CASSFPGVGQPQHF
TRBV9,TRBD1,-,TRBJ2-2,TGTGCCAGCAGCGTAGGAGGGGGCACGAACACCGGGGAGCTGTTTTTT,CASSVGGGTNTGELFF
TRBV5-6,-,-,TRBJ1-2,TGTGCCAGCAGCTTCGTGGAACAGCTTCACTATGGCTACACCTTC,CASSFVEQLHYGYTF
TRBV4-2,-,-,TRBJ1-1,TGTGCCAGCAGCCAAGAGGCGATTAAGTCGGCACTGGGAGCTTTCTTT,CASSQEAIKSALGAFF
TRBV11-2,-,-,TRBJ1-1,TGTGCCAGCAGCCTAACCGGGGACACTGAAGCTTTCTTT,CASSLTGDTEAFF
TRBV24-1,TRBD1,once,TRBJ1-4,TGTGCCACCAGTGAAGCTGGCAGGGGGGAAAAACTGTTTTTT,CATSEAGRGEKLFF
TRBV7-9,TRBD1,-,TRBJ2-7,TGTGCCAGCAGCTATACAGGGGTCTCCTACGAGCAGTACTTC,CASSYTGVSYEQYF
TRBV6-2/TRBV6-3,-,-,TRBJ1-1,TGTGCCAGCAGTTTCAGGCAGCTACTATTGAAACGGGCGGCTTTCTTT,CASSFRQLLLKRAAFF
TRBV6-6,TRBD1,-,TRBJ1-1,TGTGCCAGCAGTAGACCTGACAGGGCGAACACTGAAGCTTTCTTT,CASSRPDRANTEAFF
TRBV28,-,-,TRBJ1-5,TGTGCCACCCGGGCCCTAAGCCGTCAGCCCCAGCATTTT,CATRALSRQPQHF
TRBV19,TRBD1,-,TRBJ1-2,TGTGCCAGTAGTTTCAGGGGGGTCTATGGCTACACCTTC,CASSFRGVYGYTF